A single sample gave rise to the 20 T cell receptor beta chains below, sequenced in a study of T-cell reconstitution after alpha-beta-depleted transplantation in children. Unique molecular identifiers were used to barcode this TCRbeta library. TCRdb analysed the PCR reads with MiXCR anew, one entry per CDR3 protein. The table shows 450,000 to 600,000 distinct CDR3 sequences, with approximately 29% occurring only once. Sample: PBMCs from the stem cell graft donor, taken from the stem cell graft. The source is a human donor who donated a stem cell graft to a child with aplastic anemia.

In its sample, this clonotype was seen once. The J gene is TRBJ1-5, the V gene TRBV7-9; D is possibly TRBD1 (5 bases). Trimming removed 8 bases from V and 6 bases from J, with 17 bases in between. Germline lookup yields CDR1 SEHNR and CDR2 FQNEAQ (reference sequence). This CDR3 region has 14 residues. The CDR3 region is CASGQVGVVQPQHF. The CDR3 DNA reads TGTGCCAGCGGCCAGGTGGGGGTGGTTCAGCCCCAGCATTTT. The whole variable domain, remainder taken from reference TRBV7-9 and TRBJ1-5, is DTGVSQNPRHKITKRGQNVTFRCDPISEHNRLYWYRQTLGQGPEFLTYFQNEAQLEKSRLLSDRFSAERPKGSFSTLEIQRTEQGDSAMYLCASGQVGVVQPQHFGDGTRLSIL.

This clonotype was found a few times. The rearrangement uses TRBV7-9 and TRBJ1-1; weak D call: TRBD1 (5 bases). V dropped 2 bases and J dropped 2 bases, with 12 bases sitting between them. The germline V gene has CDR1 SEHNR and CDR2 FQNEAQ (reference sequence). The CDR3 runs to 15 residues. CDR3 loop: CASSLRGDVNTEAFF. DNA of the CDR3: TGTGCCAGCAGCTTACGGGGGGACGTTAACACTGAAGCTTTCTTT.

The gene calls are TRBV28 and TRBJ2-7; 11 bases match TRBD2. Germline V lookup: CDR1 MDHEN, CDR2 SYDVKM. The CDR3 has 16 residues. Germline trimming cut 8 bases from V and 3 bases from J; bases unmatched to any gene: 12. The CDR3 DNA follows: TGTGCCAGCTCCGCCGTTATAGCGGGAGGGCTCTACGAGCAGTACTTC. Protein: CASSAVIAGGLYEQYF.

CDR3 protein: CARSLEGSTDTQYF. Written as DNA, the CDR3 is TGTGCCAGAAGCTTGGAAGGGAGCACAGATACGCAGTATTTT. The chain is built from TRBV5-3 and TRBJ2-3, with D hard to call. TRBV5-3 is annotated as an ORF whose role is uncertain. Trimming shortened V by 0 bases and J by 0 bases, and 5 bases separated the two germline ends. The CDR3 contains 14 residues.

The chain has TRBV29-1 and TRBJ1-2, with D possibly TRBD1 on 6 matching bases. V lost 8 bases and J 4 bases, leaving 11 bases between the germline ends. This CDR3 comprises 11 residues. CDR1 and CDR2 (germline): SQVTM, ANQGSEA. Here the CDR3 DNA reads TGCAGCCTTGGACAGTCCTATGGCTACACCTTC. Its translation: CSLGQSYGYTF.

There are a few counts of this clonotype. The chain links TRBV29-1 to TRBJ2-1; 14 bases fit TRBD2. J was trimmed by 6 bases and V by 7 bases; bases with no gene match: 8. This CDR3 has 15 amino acids. Per germline, CDR1 SQVTM and CDR2 ANQGSEA. As DNA, the CDR3 is TGCAGCGCTACGGGACTAGCGGGAGTTTTCAATGAGCAGTTCTTC. This gives the protein CSATGLAGVFNEQFF.

There are a few counts of this clonotype. The chain uses TRBV15 and TRBJ1-5, with D perhaps TRBD1 (5 bases). This CDR3 contains 15 residues. Germline CDR1 reads LNHNV; CDR2 reads YYDKDF (reference sequence). V gave up 0 bases and J gave up 6 bases, with 12 bases separating them. This CDR3 is CATSRDRGLSQPQHF. CDR3 sequence (DNA): TGTGCCACCAGCAGAGATCGGGGGTTGAGTCAGCCCCAGCATTTT.

This chain uses TRBV12-3 or TRBV12-4 with TRBJ2-3, with D possibly matching TRBD2 (6 bases). Deletions cut 5 bases from V and 7 bases from J, with 13 bases between. This CDR3 spans 13 amino acids. The CDR3 here is CASSAFRGNTQYF. DNA of the CDR3: TGTGCCAGCAGTGCATTTCGCGGGAATACGCAGTATTTT.

V usage is TRBV6-6 and J usage is TRBJ2-1; 8 bases are a match to TRBD2. The germline gives CDR1 MNHNY, CDR2 SVGAGI (reference sequence). The CDR3 has 13 residues. With 2 bases clipped from V and 13 bases from J, the junction kept 7 bases outside the gene matches. The CDR3 nucleotides are TGTGCCAGCAGTTACACTAGCGGTTTGGAACAGTTCTTC. Translating it yields CASSYTSGLEQFF.

The chain uses TRBV20-1 and TRBJ2-7, with D hard to call. This CDR3 is built from 11 residues. The germline gives CDR1 DFQATT, CDR2 SNEGSKA (reference sequence). Trimming removed 6 bases at V and 9 bases at J, with 15 bases between. The CDR3 coding sequence is TGCAGTGCCTCCAACCTTGGCGGGCAGTACTTC. Translating it yields CSASNLGGQYF.

This chain connects TRBV29-1 to TRBJ1-2; D is unclear. V shed 4 bases and J shed 3 bases, with 6 bases lying between them. CDR1 is SQVTM and CDR2 is ANQGSEA in the germline V gene. This CDR3 has 11 amino acids. CDR3: CSVAGDYGYTF. CDR3 DNA: TGCAGCGTTGCCGGGGACTATGGCTACACCTTC.

This clonotype occurred once. This chain uses TRBV6-2 or TRBV6-3 with TRBJ2-3; no firm D call. With 2 bases removed from V and 5 bases from J, the gap between germline ends came to 5 bases. The V gene's germline CDR1 is MNHEY and CDR2 SVGEGT. The CDR3 extends over 12 amino acids. CDR3 loop: CASSYAGDTQYF. The DNA for the CDR3 is TGTGCCAGCAGTTACGCAGGAGATACGCAGTATTTT.

This clonotype is a singleton in its sample. The rearrangement uses TRBV30 and TRBJ1-2; unclear D gene. This CDR3 has 13 amino acids. Germline CDR1 and CDR2: GTSNPN and SVGIG (reference sequence). V lost 2 bases and J lost 8, with 15 bases in between. Here the CDR3 reads CAWSKTEMGGYTF. The DNA of the CDR3 is TGTGCCTGGAGTAAAACAGAGATGGGGGGCTACACCTTC.

J is TRBJ2-1 and V is TRBV9; D may be TRBD2 (5 bases). The CDR3 spans 12 residues. Germline V gene lookup returns CDR1 SGDLS and CDR2 YYNGEE. The V and J ends lost 0 bases and 10 bases respectively, with 8 bases between them. In nucleotides, the CDR3 is TGTGCCAGCAGCGTAGTCGGGAAGGAGCAGTTCTTC. Translated: CASSVVGKEQFF.

CDR3 DNA: TGTGCCAGCAGAGCTGCCGGGACAGCGCTCAACTATGGCTACACCTTC. Translating it yields CASRAAGTALNYGYTF. This sequence joins TRBV27 and TRBJ1-2; 7 nucleotides align to TRBD1. V shed 6 bases, J shed 2 bases, and the junction held 12 bases outside the gene matches. The CDR3 totals 16 residues. In germline, CDR1 is MNHEY, CDR2 SMNVEV (reference sequence).

This chain links TRBV20-1 with TRBJ2-3; no clear D. The CDR3 is 11 residues long. CDR1 and CDR2 from the germline V gene are DFQATT and SNEGSKA (reference sequence). V was pared by 5 bases and J by 6 bases, with 9 bases between. CDR3 sequence reads: CSAPSADTQYF. The CDR3 bases are TGCAGTGCTCCCTCCGCGGATACGCAGTATTTT.

The genes are TRBV29-1 and TRBJ2-1; TRBD2 matches 12 bases. Germline V lookup: CDR1 SQVTM, CDR2 ANQGSEA. This CDR3 has 17 amino acids. The junction had 14 bases not matched to a gene; V was cut back by 6 bases and J by 5 bases. The CDR3 DNA reads as TGCAGCGTCGATGGGGCTAGCGGGAGGGCCTTTAACAATGAGCAGTTCTTC. Translation gives CSVDGASGRAFNNEQFF.

The rearrangement uses TRBV6-2 or TRBV6-3 and TRBJ2-1; 8 nucleotides align to TRBD2. Germline CDR1 is MNHEY and CDR2 is SVGEGT. CDR3 size: 19 residues. Trimming cost V 5 bases and J 1 base; bases outside gene matches: 16. The DNA for the CDR3 is TGTGCCAGCAGTCCTCGGAGTCCACGAGCGGGAGTTTCCTACAATGAGCAGTTCTTC. Its translation: CASSPRSPRAGVSYNEQFF.

V gene TRBV7-2 combines with J gene TRBJ1-4; tentatively, D is TRBD1 (6 bases). Trimming removed 2 bases at V and 0 bases at J, with 10 bases between. Germline V gene data show CDR1 as SGHTA and CDR2 as FQGNSA. CDR3 length: 16 residues. The CDR3 DNA follows: TGTGCCAGCAGCTTACGGGGGGGCCCAACTAATGAAAAACTGTTTTTT. Its translation is CASSLRGGPTNEKLFF.

V is TRBV19 and J is TRBJ2-6, with a tentative D call TRBD1 (6 bases). V was cut by 5 bases and J by 0 bases, with 14 bases left in between. Per germline, CDR1 LNHDA and CDR2 SQIVND (reference sequence). The CDR3 extends over 17 amino acids. The DNA of the CDR3 is TGTGCCAGTAGTCCCCGGGACATGGGCTCTGGGGCCAACGTCCTGACTTTC. The encoded protein is CASSPRDMGSGANVLTF.